Shown below are 19 T cell receptor beta chains from a single sample sequenced in a study of untreated major depressive disorder. The method was immunoSEQ multiplex PCR; TCRdb's version includes in-frame clones alone and lacks a portion of them. The sample holds approximately 20,000 clones; over 85% are singletons and the top ten take around 0.3%. Sequencing was done on a sample of CD4+ T cells from PBMCs. All receptors come from a man younger than 45 in good health.

The rearrangement uses TRBV27 and TRBJ2-1; 8 positions match TRBD2. This CDR3 spans 15 amino acids. V lost 5 bases, J lost 9 bases, and 12 bases stayed unmatched. Germline loops: CDR1 MNHEY, CDR2 SMNVEV (reference sequence). The CDR3 DNA reads TGTGCCAGCAGTGCCCCGGGACTAGGGGTCGGTGAGCAGTTCTTC. Translated: CASSAPGLGVGEQFF.

In DNA form, the CDR3 reads TGCGCCAGCAGCCAAACGGGTGGAGCCTACGAGCAGTACTTC. It encodes CASSQTGGAYEQYF. V is TRBV4-3 and J is TRBJ2-7; D is unresolved. Per the germline V gene, CDR1 is LGHNA and CDR2 is YSLEER. CDR3 length: 14 residues. V was clipped by 2 bases and J by 2 bases, with 10 bases between them.

The chain recombines TRBV27 with TRBJ2-7; the D is unclear. This CDR3 is built from 13 residues. The germline V gene has CDR1 MNHEY and CDR2 SMNVEV (reference sequence). The germline V and J ends were trimmed by 4 bases and 7 bases, with 14 bases remaining between them. CDR3 amino acids: CASSSHPQGEQYF. CDR3 bases: TGTGCCAGCAGTTCCCACCCGCAAGGGGAGCAGTACTTC.

V and J are TRBV27 and TRBJ1-5, with 9 bases lining up with TRBD1. The CDR3 has 15 amino acids. Per the germline V gene, CDR1 is MNHEY and CDR2 is SMNVEV (reference sequence). The J segment lost 5 bases and the V segment lost 5 bases, leaving 7 bases of the junction unmatched. CDR3 DNA: TGTGCCAGCAGTCCCTCGGGACAGGGTGATCAGCCCCAGCATTTT. Amino acid sequence: CASSPSGQGDQPQHF.

The V gene is TRBV4-1, the J gene TRBJ2-7, with 7 bases that match TRBD2. Germline trimming cut 6 bases from V and 2 bases from J; bases unmatched to any gene: 4. The CDR3 runs to 13 residues. The germline V gene has CDR1 MGHRA and CDR2 YSYEKL. The CDR3 DNA is TGCGCCAGCAGTTACACTAGCGCCTACGAGCAGTACTTC. Protein: CASSYTSAYEQYF.

This chain uses TRBV18 with TRBJ1-1; TRBD1 is a possible D gene (5 bases). V was clipped by 2 bases and J by 5 bases, with 12 bases between them. This CDR3 is built from 14 residues. Germline V CDR1 and CDR2: KGHSH, LQKENI. The CDR3 DNA reads as TGTGCCAGCTCACCAGGGGCGCCGAGGACTGAAGCTTTCTTT. Amino acids: CASSPGAPRTEAFF.

V gene TRBV6-1 combines with J gene TRBJ2-5; D is undetermined. The V gene's germline CDR1 is MNHNS and CDR2 SASEGT. V dropped 2 bases and J dropped 3 bases, with 7 bases sitting between them. This CDR3 is 13 amino acids long. DNA of the CDR3: TGTGCCAGCAGTGAATTCCGTAAAGAGACCCAGTACTTC. Translated, it gives CASSEFRKETQYF.

The chain joins TRBV2 to TRBJ1-5, with D hard to call. The CDR3 contains 17 residues. CDR1 and CDR2 from the germline V gene are SNHLY and FYNNEI. The V end lost 7 bases, the J end lost 2 bases, and 21 bases lay between the germline ends. Here the CDR3 DNA reads TGTGCCAGCATTGGATCCGTGGGCAGGACGGGCAATCAGCCCCAGCATTTT. This encodes CASIGSVGRTGNQPQHF.

V usage is TRBV9 and J usage is TRBJ1-2, with TRBD1 matching over 9 bases. The germline gives CDR1 SGDLS, CDR2 YYNGEE. The CDR3 contains 15 residues. With V trimmed by 0 bases and J by 6 bases, 6 bases remained unmatched. The CDR3 region has the DNA TGTGCCAGCAGCGTAGTCGGGACAGGGATCGATGGCTACACCTTC. Translating it yields CASSVVGTGIDGYTF.

This clone has more than one count but fewer than ten. The CDR3 sequence: CASTSGGKAGYTF. In DNA, the CDR3 is TGTGCCAGCACTTCAGGGGGTAAGGCTGGCTACACCTTC. The chain uses TRBV6-5 and TRBJ1-2, with 7 nucleotides matching TRBD1. V trimming: 7 bases; J trimming: 7 bases; junction bases outside the gene matches: 9. CDR1 MNHEY and CDR2 SVGAGI come from the germline V gene. The CDR3 length is 13 residues.

The sample holds a few counts of this clone. V gene TRBV30 combines with J gene TRBJ1-2; D is unclear. Germline V lookup: CDR1 GTSNPN, CDR2 SVGIG (reference sequence). V lost 1 base to trimming and J lost 2 bases, with 11 bases between them. CDR3 length: 14 amino acids. The CDR3 sequence is CAWSALRLNYGYTF. The CDR3 DNA reads as TGTGCCTGGAGTGCCCTGAGGCTAAACTATGGCTACACCTTC.

This sequence joins TRBV2 and TRBJ2-1; D is uncertain. Germline CDR1 SNHLY, CDR2 FYNNEI. The CDR3 sequence is 11 residues long. V lost 6 bases and J 10 bases, leaving 10 bases between the germline ends. CDR3 protein: CASREPKEQFF. For the CDR3, the DNA is TGTGCCAGCAGGGAACCGAAAGAGCAGTTCTTC.

The chain couples TRBV9 to TRBJ2-3; tentatively, D is TRBD1 or TRBD2 (5 bases each). There are 17 residues in the CDR3. Germline CDR1 reads SGDLS; CDR2 reads YYNGEE. The ends were cut back, 0 bases at V and 3 bases at J, with 17 bases in the middle. CDR3 nucleotide sequence: TGTGCCAGCAGCGTAGGGGGGTGGGCTAGGAGGACAGATACGCAGTATTTT. Its protein product is CASSVGGWARRTDTQYF.

This clone has a single count. This sequence joins TRBV6-5 and TRBJ2-7; 7 bases are a match to TRBD1. This CDR3 is built from 14 residues. J was trimmed by 3 bases and V by 5 bases; bases with no gene match: 7. Germline assignment: CDR1 MNHEY and CDR2 SVGAGI. The CDR3 sequence is CASSDHRGVYEQYF. In nucleotides, the CDR3 is TGTGCCAGCAGTGACCACAGGGGAGTCTACGAGCAGTACTTC.

This clone was seen only once. The chain carries TRBV18 and TRBJ2-7; a weak D match, TRBD1 (6 bases). V was pared by 4 bases and J by 3 bases, with 10 bases between. This CDR3 is built from 13 residues. Germline CDR1 KGHSH, CDR2 LQKENI. The CDR3 coding sequence is TGTGCCAGCTCACTCGGGGACAACTACGAGCAGTACTTC. It codes for CASSLGDNYEQYF.

There are a few counts of this clone. CDR3 DNA sequence: TGTGCCAGCAGTTGGGCCACAGATACGCAGTATTTT. As protein: CASSWATDTQYF. V and J are TRBV6-6 and TRBJ2-3, with unresolved D. V was clipped by 4 bases and J by 2 bases, with 4 bases between them. The CDR3 covers 12 residues. Germline values: CDR1 MNHNY, CDR2 SVGAGI (reference sequence).

The chain employs TRBV9 and TRBJ2-7; D perhaps matches TRBD1 (6 bases). Germline V CDR1 and CDR2: SGDLS, YYNGEE. This CDR3 is built from 15 residues. V gave up 3 bases and J gave up 2 bases, with 15 bases separating them. The chain's CDR3 is CASSDGGGLTYEQYF. The DNA of the CDR3 is TGTGCCAGCAGCGATGGGGGCGGTTTGACCTACGAGCAGTACTTC.

This clone appeared a single time. The V call is TRBV25-1, the J call TRBJ2-1, with 7 bases identical to TRBD2. V dropped 2 bases and J dropped 5; count of bases not matched to a gene: 9. Germline V lookup: CDR1 MGHDK, CDR2 SYGVNS. This CDR3 contains 16 residues. The CDR3 is CASSEGTTRAHNEQFF. The CDR3, as DNA: TGTGCCAGCAGTGAAGGGACTACGAGGGCACACAATGAGCAGTTCTTC.

The chain uses TRBV10-3 and TRBJ2-3, with TRBD1 as a possible D gene (5 bases). Germline V lookup: CDR1 ENHRY, CDR2 SYGVKD. With 4 bases removed from V and 5 bases from J, the gap between germline ends came to 10 bases. The CDR3 totals 13 residues. The DNA for the CDR3 is TGTGCCATCAGTGGACAGCTGGGAGATACGCAGTATTTT. This translates into CAISGQLGDTQYF.